This record covers a single T cell receptor (beta chain). Its specificity is not known. The data were obtained in a study of radiation and T cells in renal cell carcinoma. General study findings and limits: Dominant CDR3 motifs occupied more repertoire in irradiated than control tumors. Irradiated tumors had higher TCR clonality than control tumors.

Treatment defined: treatment-naive control, cytoreductive nephrectomy. Control samples are tumors resected by cytoreductive nephrectomy without prior radiation. Control tumor donors were several females and 10 to 12 males, median age about 60 years. Produced via immunoSEQ multiplex PCR; TCRdb's table is partial and in-frame only. The table includes some 25,000 clones, 55% to 70% detected once. The sequence came from a man between 35 and 55 years old with renal cell carcinoma. The sequencing here drew on tumor tissue, taken from a patient whose treatment was nephrectomy without radiotherapy.

The CDR3 nucleotides read TGCAGCGTTGAAGAAGTGACTCAGTCCCCATATGGCTACACCTTC. It translates to CSVEEVTQSPYGYTF. This rearrangement joins TRBV29-1 to TRBJ1-2; D is unclear. This CDR3 region has 15 residues. Trimming removed 0 bases at V and 5 bases at J, with 16 bases between. From germline, CDR1 is SQVTM and CDR2 ANQGSEA. The full variable domain, completed using reference TRBV29-1 and TRBJ1-2, is SAVISQKPSRDICQRGTSLTIQCQVDSQVTMMFWYRQQPGQSLTLIATANQGSEATYESGFVIDKFPISRPNLTFSTLTVSNMSPEDSSIYLCSVEEVTQSPYGYTFGSGTRLTVV.